This paragraph reports one T cell receptor (beta chain). Its antigen is unknown. This sample was taken from a study of T cell responses to AZD1222 COVID-19 vaccine. Study-wide results and caveats: Close to half of spike-specific TCRs reportedly recognize unmutated variant regions. Spike-specific TCR breadth and depth rose after two AZD1222 doses.

Trimming removed 6 bases at V and 5 bases at J, with 8 bases between. Germline loops: CDR1 SNHLY, CDR2 FYNNEI. This CDR3 spans 12 amino acids. This table comes from immunoSEQ multiplex PCR, and its TCRdb copy is limited to in-frame clones, with some not included. The sample contains approximately 110,000 clones, around 88% of which appear only once. Here the sequenced sample was peripheral blood, taken on day 0 of AZD1222 vaccination. The chain joins TRBV2 to TRBJ1-5; D is undetermined. The source of this sequence is an adult in good health. The CDR3, as DNA: TGTGCCAGCAGGGGAACAGATCAGCCCCAGCATTTT. As protein: CASRGTDQPQHF.